This entry lists 16 T cell receptor beta chains sequenced from one sample in a study of blood T cell repertoires in COVID-19. Repertoires were generated with immunoSEQ multiplex PCR, while TCRdb's copy carries only in-frame clones and drops some. The repertoire holds 200,000 to 250,000 clones, with around 86% as singletons. The sequenced sample was PBMCs or T cells enriched from blood (not recorded which). The receptors shown here come from a woman aged 45-60 years who had recovered from COVID-19.

The gene calls are TRBV6-5 and TRBJ1-4, with no clear D. Trimming took off 0 bases at V and 6 bases at J, with 11 bases between the two ends. CDR1 is MNHEY and CDR2 is SVGAGI in the germline V gene. The CDR3 loop spans 15 amino acids. CDR3 amino acids: CASSYSTGRYEKLFF. The DNA for the CDR3 is TGTGCCAGCAGTTACTCGACGGGGAGGTATGAAAAACTGTTTTTT.

In DNA form, the CDR3 reads TGCAGTGCTAGTGGGATTGTGGCCAGGGATTCACCCCTCCACTTT. Translated: CSASGIVARDSPLHF. The genes are TRBV20-1 and TRBJ1-6; D is possibly TRBD1 (5 bases). The CDR3 runs 15 residues. Germline V gene sequence: CDR1 DFQATT, CDR2 SNEGSKA (reference sequence). V lost 3 bases, J lost 8 bases, and 17 bases lay in between.

This clone was observed once. This chain links TRBV9 with TRBJ2-7, with D maybe TRBD2 (5 bases). Trimming took off 0 bases at V and 3 bases at J, with 7 bases between the two ends. The CDR3 length is 13 residues. CDR1 SGDLS and CDR2 YYNGEE come from the germline V gene. For the CDR3, the DNA is TGTGCCAGCAGCGTAGGAGGACTCTACGAGCAGTACTTC. Encoded protein: CASSVGGLYEQYF.

This clone was found once. CDR3 protein: CASSLPPFFGSYEQYF. The CDR3 bases are TGTGCCAGCAGCTTACCCCCATTTTTCGGCTCCTACGAGCAGTACTTC. V usage is TRBV5-6 and J usage is TRBJ2-7; D unresolved. The CDR3 has 16 residues. Germline CDR1 reads SGHDT; CDR2 reads YYEEEE. Trimming took off 2 bases at V and 0 bases at J, with 15 bases between the two ends.

The gene calls are TRBV19 and TRBJ1-1, with D unresolved. The CDR3 has 13 residues. Looked up from germline, CDR1 is LNHDA and CDR2 is SQIVND (reference sequence). Trimming cost V 3 bases and J 1 base, with 6 bases left between them. The CDR3 here is CASSISENTEAFF. The CDR3 nucleotides read TGTGCCAGTAGTATTTCAGAGAACACTGAAGCTTTCTTT. Full variable domain (missing parts from reference TRBV19 and TRBJ1-1): DGGITQSPKYLFRKEGQNVTLSCEQNLNHDAMYWYRQDPGQGLRLIYYSQIVNDFQKGDIAEGYSVSREKKESFPLTVTSAQKNPTAFYLCASSISENTEAFFGQGTRLTVV.

The gene calls are TRBV7-2 and TRBJ2-7; D perhaps matches TRBD2 (6 bases). Trimming stripped 5 bases from V and 1 base from J, with 18 bases between. CDR1 and CDR2 from the germline V gene are SGHTA and FQGNSA. CDR3 size: 16 residues. CDR3 region: CASSGGTPRSSYEQYF. The CDR3 DNA sequence: TGTGCCAGCAGCGGAGGGACCCCCAGGAGTTCCTACGAGCAGTACTTC.

The chain recombines TRBV28 with TRBJ1-2; 8 nucleotides line up with TRBD1. Germline values: CDR1 MDHEN, CDR2 SYDVKM. CDR3 size: 15 residues. V gave up 5 bases and J gave up 7 bases; unmatched junction bases: 12. Here the CDR3 DNA reads TGTGCCAGCAGTACAATCAGGGGGCGGCTCACTGGCTACACCTTC. Residues: CASSTIRGRLTGYTF.

This clone turned up a few times. V and J are TRBV28 and TRBJ2-7; TRBD2 agrees at 7 bases. V lost 3 bases, J lost 4 bases, and 6 bases stayed unmatched. The CDR3 sequence is 14 residues long. Germline V gene sequence: CDR1 MDHEN, CDR2 SYDVKM. Written as DNA, the CDR3 is TGTGCCAGCAGTTTCGGCGGGAGAGGGTACGAGCAGTACTTC. Translated, it gives CASSFGGRGYEQYF. Using reference TRBV28 and TRBJ2-7 for the parts outside the CDR3, the full variable domain is DVKVTQSSRYLVKRTGEKVFLECVQDMDHENMFWYRQDPGLGLRLIYFSYDVKMKEKGDIPEGYSVSREKKERFSLILESASTNQTSMYLCASSFGGRGYEQYFGPGTRLTVT.

The V call is TRBV15, the J call TRBJ1-4; no firm D call. V lost 0 bases and J 7 bases, leaving 12 bases between the germline ends. CDR3 length: 15 amino acids. CDR1 is LNHNV, CDR2 YYDKDF, per germline (reference sequence). In DNA form, the CDR3 reads TGTGCCACCAGCAGAGACCTCTACGAAAGTGAAAAACTGTTTTTT. It specifies CATSRDLYESEKLFF.

This clone appeared a few times. This rearrangement joins TRBV29-1 to TRBJ1-2; D call uncertain. The CDR3 has 11 residues. The germline gives CDR1 SQVTM, CDR2 ANQGSEA. The germline V and J ends were trimmed by 3 bases and 7 bases, with 9 bases remaining between them. The CDR3 nucleotides are TGCAGCGTTGACAGTCTCCTTGGCTACACCTTC. It is translated as CSVDSLLGYTF.

The CDR3: CASREGTYEQYF. The CDR3 DNA is TGTGCCAGCAGAGAGGGTACCTACGAGCAGTACTTC. The genes are TRBV2 and TRBJ2-7; a weak D match, TRBD2 (5 bases). CDR1 is SNHLY, CDR2 FYNNEI, per germline. Trimming cost V 6 bases and J 2 bases, with 8 bases left between them. The CDR3 length is 12 residues.

The chain links TRBV4-1 to TRBJ2-7; TRBD1 agrees at 7 bases. V was pared by 4 bases and J by 0 bases, with 6 bases of the junction left unmatched. Germline assignment: CDR1 MGHRA and CDR2 YSYEKL. The CDR3 consists of 15 residues. The CDR3: CASSRGTDASYEQYF. The CDR3 DNA reads as TGCGCCAGCAGCCGGGGGACAGATGCCTCCTACGAGCAGTACTTC.

In DNA, the CDR3 is TGTGCCAGCAGCACAGGACAGGGCGAGGACTATGGCTACACCTTC. This gives the protein CASSTGQGEDYGYTF. This sequence joins TRBV7-9 and TRBJ1-2, with 8 bases that match TRBD1. Germline CDR1 and CDR2: SEHNR and FQNEAQ (reference sequence). CDR3 length equals 15 residues. V was clipped by 5 bases and J by 3 bases; unmatched bases: 8.

The genes are TRBV3-1 (or the pseudogene TRBV3-2) and TRBJ1-4, with D hard to call. CDR3 length: 15 amino acids. Germline values: CDR1 LGHDT, CDR2 YNNKEL (reference sequence). Trimming shortened V by 5 bases and J by 8 bases, and 18 bases separated the two germline ends. The CDR3 DNA is TGTGCCAGCAGCGGTTGGGCCTTTGGCATCGAAAAACTGTTTTTT. Its translation is CASSGWAFGIEKLFF.

V gene TRBV7-2 combines with J gene TRBJ1-2; a possible D gene is TRBD1 (5 bases). Between the trimmed V and J ends, which lost 2 bases and 6 bases, there was a span of 7 bases. Germline V gene sequence: CDR1 SGHTA, CDR2 FQGNSA. This CDR3 has 12 residues. Here the CDR3 DNA reads TGTGCCAGCAGCTTATGGGGGGATGGCTACACCTTC. Protein sequence: CASSLWGDGYTF.

The chain joins TRBV7-2 to TRBJ2-3; TRBD2 matches at 14 bases. Trimming removed 2 bases from V and 4 bases from J; junction bases left unmatched: 8. The length of the CDR3 is 18 residues. In germline, CDR1 is SGHTA, CDR2 FQGNSA. The CDR3 nucleotides read TGTGCCAGCAGCTTATCCCCTCGGACTAGCGGGAGGTCAGATACGCAGTATTTT. Translation: CASSLSPRTSGRSDTQYF.